This T cell receptor (beta chain) was captured by sequencing in a study of T cell responses to AZD1222 COVID-19 vaccine. This table comes from immunoSEQ multiplex PCR, and its TCRdb copy is limited to in-frame clones, with some not included. This table holds about 140,000 clones. CDR1 is SNHLY, CDR2 FYNNEI, per germline. CDR3 length: 15 residues. The V and J ends lost 7 bases and 5 bases, in that order; junction bases with no gene match: 10. The sample was peripheral blood. This clonotype was sampled from an adult in good health. The chain carries TRBV2 and TRBJ1-4; TRBD1 matches 7 bases. The DNA of the CDR3 is TGTGCCAGCACTTACGGGACACAGGGGAATGAAAAACTGTTTTTT. Encoded protein: CASTYGTQGNEKLFF.